This passage covers 7 T cell receptor beta chains from one sample sequenced in a study of cytomegalovirus exposure and HLA in healthy donors. It was with 60 Vbeta and 13 Jbeta primers that the PCR ran. Data came from immunoSEQ multiplex PCR; TCRdb stores just in-frame clones and leaves some out. The sample holds under 140,000 clones, around 84% seen once. Sequenced input: PBMCs. The receptors shown here come from a woman in her 30s in good health and CMV-seronegative.

V is TRBV6-5 and J is TRBJ2-1; D might be TRBD1 (6 bases). The CDR3 spans 15 residues. The germline gives CDR1 MNHEY, CDR2 SVGAGI. Deletions cut 5 bases from V and 0 bases from J, with 11 bases between. DNA of the CDR3: TGTGCCAGCAGTACCGACAGGAGCTCCTACAATGAGCAGTTCTTC. Translation gives CASSTDRSSYNEQFF.

This sequence joins TRBV29-1 and TRBJ1-2, with unresolved D. The CDR3 runs to 13 residues. Per the germline V gene, CDR1 is SQVTM and CDR2 is ANQGSEA. V was pared by 6 bases and J by 5 bases, with 16 bases between. The CDR3 here is CSVRSGQDYGYTF. CDR3 DNA: TGCAGCGTCCGCAGCGGGCAGGATTATGGCTACACCTTC.

This chain joins TRBV7-8 and TRBJ1-4; possible D gene TRBD1, 5 bases. V was pared by 1 base and J by 6 bases, with 12 bases between. This CDR3 contains 15 residues. Germline CDR1 SGHVS, CDR2 FQNEAQ. CDR3 residues: CASSLGGRVYEKLFF. DNA of the CDR3: TGTGCCAGCAGCTTAGGGGGCAGGGTGTATGAAAAACTGTTTTTT.

The V gene is TRBV4-1, the J gene TRBJ2-1; no clear D. The V end was cut by 0 bases, the J end by 5 bases, with 23 bases between. The CDR3 totals 19 residues. Germline lookup yields CDR1 MGHRA and CDR2 YSYEKL. CDR3 residues: CASSQDDVLSSTDDNEQFF. The DNA of the CDR3 is TGCGCCAGCAGCCAAGACGACGTCCTATCCTCAACAGACGACAATGAGCAGTTCTTC.

The gene calls are TRBV21-1 and TRBJ1-1; the table gives TRBD1 as D, unverified against the DNA. TRBV21-1 is termed a pseudogene. The CDR3 sequence is 15 residues long. The CDR3 region has the DNA TGTGCCAGCAGCAACCCGGACAGGGTGAACACTGAAGCTTTCTTT. Its translation: CASSNPDRVNTEAFF.

This rearrangement joins TRBV27 to TRBJ1-1; 7 nucleotides match TRBD1. The CDR3 covers 14 residues. The V gene's germline CDR1 is MNHEY and CDR2 SMNVEV (reference sequence). V shed 4 bases and J 3 bases; nucleotides not matched to a gene: 5. CDR3 loop: CASSSRQGYTEAFF. CDR3 nucleotides: TGTGCCAGCAGTTCCCGACAGGGATACACTGAAGCTTTCTTT.

CDR3 loop: CASSLSMNTEAFF. CDR3 DNA: TGTGCCAGCAGCCTTAGTATGAACACTGAAGCTTTCTTT. The V and J genes are TRBV11-3 and TRBJ1-1; D gene uncertain. The CDR3 is 13 residues long. V lost 5 bases and J lost 0, with 7 bases in between. The germline V gene has CDR1 SGHNT and CDR2 YENEEA.